The clone carrying this T cell receptor beta chain came up once. CDR3 size: 14 residues. The germline V and J ends were trimmed by 1 base and 13 bases, with 17 bases remaining between them. Germline values: CDR1 MGHDK, CDR2 SYGVNS. These data belong to a study of blood T cell repertoires in COVID-19. Turning to the study itself: Collection of acute and convalescent COVID-19 samples took place in the United States, Italy and Spain. PBMCs, B-cell-depleted T cells, or T cells were the source of the cDNA or gDNA that made up the material.

Source study methods: Cell counts per sample came from amplifying reference gene primers. Profiled with immunoSEQ multiplex PCR; TCRdb holds only in-frame clones, not every one. V, J and clone size are those of that table, while D and trimming were read from the DNA. The sample holds over 200,000 clones, around 84% seen once. V usage is TRBV25-1 and J usage is TRBJ2-1; D may be TRBD2 (7 bases). The sequence was collected from a man aged 35-49 years who had recovered from COVID-19. What was sequenced was peripheral blood. The chain's CDR3 is CASSEWGGPVGQFF. CDR3 in DNA: TGTGCCAGCAGTGAATGGGGGGGGCCGGTGGGCCAGTTCTTC. Full variable domain (remainder filled in from reference TRBV25-1 and TRBJ2-1): EADIYQTPRYLVIGTGKKITLECSQTMGHDKMYWYQQDPGMELHLIHYSYGVNSTEKGDLSSESTVSRIRTEHFPLTLESARPSHTSQYLCASSEWGGPVGQFFGPGTRLTVL.